A single sample is the source of the 20 T cell receptor beta chains below, sequenced in a study of human T cells and chemical hapten exposure. Time point: pre-sensitization, week 0. The treatment denotes: therapeutic diphenylcyclopropenone sensitization with weekly scalp DPC. One entry per CDR3 protein results from TCRdb running MiXCR on the RACE reads. Among roughly 380,000 distinct CDR3 sequences, 5.1% were seen once, and the ten largest hold roughly 2.6%. The starting material was whole blood, obtained in connection with sensitization to the hapten diphenylcyclopropenone (DPC). The receptors stem from a woman aged 45-59 years with alopecia areata. Some clones in this sample may be carry-over from other donors' samples.

This chain joins TRBV2 and TRBJ1-1; D perhaps matches TRBD1 (5 bases). CDR1 is SNHLY, CDR2 FYNNEI, per germline. This CDR3 comprises 15 residues. Between the trimmed V and J ends, which lost 8 bases and 2 bases, there was a span of 18 bases. The CDR3 here is CASGLSGGANTEAFF. CDR3 DNA: TGTGCCAGCGGGTTAAGTGGGGGAGCCAACACTGAAGCTTTCTTT.

This clonotype was counted only a few times. The chain links TRBV20-1 to TRBJ1-3; D is undetermined. This CDR3 region has 14 residues. Germline CDR1 reads DFQATT; CDR2 reads SNEGSKA (reference sequence). V lost 0 bases and J 8 bases, leaving 14 bases between the germline ends. In DNA form, the CDR3 reads TGCAGTGCTAGAGATGTACTGGGAGATGACACCATATATTTT. Translating gives CSARDVLGDDTIYF.

The rearrangement links TRBV29-1 to TRBJ2-3, with a weak D call TRBD1 (7 bases). CDR3 length: 15 residues. Germline V gives CDR1 SQVTM, CDR2 ANQGSEA. Trimming shortened V by 7 bases and J by 2 bases, and 19 bases separated the two germline ends. The DNA of the CDR3 is TGCAGCGGTGCCCCAGGGGGGCCCGACACAGATACGCAGTATTTT. Translated: CSGAPGGPDTDTQYF.

This clonotype was seen a few times. The genes are TRBV3-1 and TRBJ1-5, with 9 positions matching TRBD1. Germline V lookup: CDR1 LGHDT, CDR2 YNNKEL (reference sequence). The CDR3 is made up of 17 amino acids. Trimming took 0 bases from V and 6 from J; bases not matched to a gene: 9. The CDR3 reads CASSQDLPGTGPQPQHF. In DNA, the CDR3 is TGTGCCAGCAGCCAAGATCTTCCTGGGACAGGGCCTCAGCCCCAGCATTTT.

The chain combines TRBV25-1 with TRBJ1-1; TRBD1 is a possible D gene (5 bases). The CDR3 is made up of 13 amino acids. The V end was cut by 8 bases, the J end by 0 bases, with 10 bases between. CDR1 and CDR2 from the germline V gene are MGHDK and SYGVNS. The CDR3 bases are TGTGCCAGCGATGGGGGAATGAACACTGAAGCTTTCTTT. Translating gives CASDGGMNTEAFF. Full variable domain (missing parts from reference TRBV25-1 and TRBJ1-1): EADIYQTPRYLVIGTGKKITLECSQTMGHDKMYWYQQDPGMELHLIHYSYGVNSTEKGDLSSESTVSRIRTEHFPLTLESARPSHTSQYLCASDGGMNTEAFFGQGTRLTVV.

This clonotype showed up many times. The chain recombines TRBV27 with TRBJ2-5; a possible D gene is TRBD1 (7 bases). CDR3 length: 14 amino acids. Germline assignment: CDR1 MNHEY and CDR2 SMNVEV (reference sequence). Deletions cut 2 bases from V and 5 bases from J, with 12 bases between. CDR3 nucleotide sequence: TGTGCCAGCAGTTTAGTCAGGGGGGCGGAGACCCAGTACTTC. It specifies CASSLVRGAETQYF.

This clonotype came up many times. The rearrangement joins TRBV7-6 to TRBJ2-2; no firm D call. Trimming removed 2 bases from V and 4 bases from J, with 5 bases in between. Germline V lookup: CDR1 SGHVS, CDR2 FNYEAQ. CDR3 length: 13 amino acids. This CDR3 reads CASSLRPTGELFF. DNA of the CDR3: TGTGCCAGCAGCTTACGGCCCACCGGGGAGCTGTTTTTT. Drawing the rest from reference TRBV7-6 and TRBJ2-2, the complete variable domain is GAGVSQSPRYKVTKRGQDVALRCDPISGHVSLYWYRQALGQGPEFLTYFNYEAQQDKSGLPNDRFSAERPEGSISTLTIQRTEQRDSAMYRCASSLRPTGELFFGEGSRLTVL.

The chain couples TRBV7-7 to TRBJ2-5; unclear D gene. This CDR3 is built from 14 residues. CDR1 is SSHAT, CDR2 FNYEAQ, per germline (reference sequence). The ends were cut back, 5 bases at V and 0 bases at J, with 10 bases in the middle. CDR3 sequence (DNA): TGTGCCAGCAGCCCGCACGGTTACCAAGAGACCCAGTACTTC. It yields the protein CASSPHGYQETQYF.

This chain connects TRBV28 to TRBJ1-1; 7 nucleotides agree with TRBD1. CDR3 size: 14 residues. The trim removed 5 bases at V and 4 bases at J, leaving 7 bases unmatched. Germline lookup yields CDR1 MDHEN and CDR2 SYDVKM. The DNA for the CDR3 is TGTGCCAGCAGTCCGTCAACAGGGGTCACTGAAGCTTTCTTT. Its protein is CASSPSTGVTEAFF.

The sample holds many counts of this clonotype. V and J are TRBV6-1 and TRBJ2-2; TRBD1 is a possible D gene (5 bases). Trimming removed 7 bases from V and 6 bases from J, with 12 bases in between. Germline values: CDR1 MNHNS, CDR2 SASEGT. The CDR3 sequence is 13 residues long. This CDR3 reads CASTSPGSGELFF. The CDR3 region has the DNA TGTGCCAGCACCTCCCCAGGGTCCGGGGAGCTGTTTTTT.

In nucleotides, the CDR3 is TGTGCCAGCAGCTCTCCCCCGGCAGGGGGACTCGTCCAGTACTTC. This gives the protein CASSSPPAGGLVQYF. This chain connects TRBV11-2 to TRBJ2-5; D may be TRBD1 (7 bases). Germline V gene data show CDR1 as SGHAT and CDR2 as FQNNGV. Trimming took off 4 bases at V and 10 bases at J, with 22 bases between the two ends. The CDR3 loop spans 15 amino acids.

The chain couples TRBV6-2 or TRBV6-3 to TRBJ1-1; D perhaps matches TRBD1 (5 bases). The CDR3 length is 13 residues. CDR1 is MNHEY, CDR2 SVGEGT, per germline. Trimming left V 4 bases short and J 9 bases short, with 15 bases between. This CDR3 is CASSSLEEGKAFF. DNA for the CDR3: TGTGCCAGCAGTTCCCTTGAAGAGGGGAAAGCTTTCTTT.

This clonotype was seen only a few times. The V and J genes are TRBV7-2 and TRBJ1-2; D remains unclear. The germline V and J ends were trimmed by 7 bases and 0 bases, with 12 bases remaining between them. CDR3 length equals 14 residues. The germline CDR1 and CDR2 sequences are SGHTA and FQGNSA. CDR3 nucleotides: TGTGCCAGCACCCCACAGAGGGCTAACTATGGCTACACCTTC. Residues: CASTPQRANYGYTF.

This clonotype was counted at least ten times. V is TRBV5-1 and J is TRBJ1-5; D remains ambiguous. The CDR3 loop spans 16 amino acids. CDR1 is SGHRS, CDR2 YFSETQ, per germline. V was clipped by 0 bases and J by 5 bases, with 15 bases between them. CDR3 bases: TGCGCCAGCAGCTTGGAATCCGGCGTCGCTGATCAGCCCCAGCATTTT. This gives the protein CASSLESGVADQPQHF.

This clonotype was detected ten times or more. This chain uses TRBV11-2 with TRBJ2-3; TRBD1 matches 7 bases. Per germline, CDR1 SGHAT and CDR2 FQNNGV. The CDR3 is 15 residues long. J gave up 1 base and V 4 bases, and 5 bases lay outside the gene matches. The CDR3 loop reads CASSSGQSGTDTQYF. Here the CDR3 DNA reads TGTGCCAGCAGCTCGGGACAGTCGGGCACAGATACGCAGTATTTT.

V usage is TRBV7-2 and J usage is TRBJ2-5, with D perhaps matching TRBD2 (6 bases). The CDR3 sequence is 14 residues long. Per germline, CDR1 SGHTA and CDR2 FQGNSA. With 1 base removed from V and 4 bases from J, the gap between germline ends came to 10 bases. In nucleotides, the CDR3 is TGTGCCAGCAGCTTAGAGTACGGGGGAGAGACCCAGTACTTC. As protein: CASSLEYGGETQYF. The full variable domain, with the rest looked up from reference TRBV7-2 and TRBJ2-5, is GAGVSQSPSNKVTEKGKDVELRCDPISGHTALYWYRQSLGQGLEFLIYFQGNSAPDKSGLPSDRFSAERTGGSVSTLTIQRTQQEDSAVYLCASSLEYGGETQYFGPGTRLLVL.

In its sample, this clonotype was seen many times. The V gene is TRBV6-5, the J gene TRBJ1-5, with a weak D call TRBD1 (6 bases). The CDR3 loop spans 13 amino acids. The V and J ends lost 7 bases and 5 bases respectively, with 12 bases between them. Germline CDR1 MNHEY, CDR2 SVGAGI. This chain's CDR3 is CASTRGGDQPQHF. CDR3 coding DNA: TGTGCCAGCACCAGGGGAGGGGATCAGCCCCAGCATTTT.

In this sample, this clonotype turned up many times. The gene calls are TRBV29-1 and TRBJ2-1; D call uncertain. Germline assignment: CDR1 SQVTM and CDR2 ANQGSEA. The CDR3 runs 12 residues. V dropped 5 bases and J dropped 5 bases, with 10 bases sitting between them. The chain's CDR3 is CSVLDGNNEQFF. The CDR3 bases are TGCAGCGTTTTGGACGGAAACAATGAGCAGTTCTTC.

The chain links TRBV14 to TRBJ2-7; D is ambiguous. Per the germline V gene, CDR1 is SGHDN and CDR2 is FVKESK. The CDR3 length is 11 residues. V lost 5 bases and J lost 6, with 8 bases in between. The CDR3 DNA follows: TGTGCCAGCAGCGATTACATCGAGCAGTACTTC. It encodes CASSDYIEQYF.

The chain recombines TRBV9 with TRBJ2-1, with 8 bases matching TRBD2. V shed 0 bases, J shed 9 bases, and the junction held 5 bases outside the gene matches. CDR1 SGDLS and CDR2 YYNGEE come from the germline V gene. This CDR3 spans 14 amino acids. CDR3 residues: CASSVDRGGGEQFF. The CDR3 bases are TGTGCCAGCAGCGTAGATCGGGGGGGCGGTGAGCAGTTCTTC.